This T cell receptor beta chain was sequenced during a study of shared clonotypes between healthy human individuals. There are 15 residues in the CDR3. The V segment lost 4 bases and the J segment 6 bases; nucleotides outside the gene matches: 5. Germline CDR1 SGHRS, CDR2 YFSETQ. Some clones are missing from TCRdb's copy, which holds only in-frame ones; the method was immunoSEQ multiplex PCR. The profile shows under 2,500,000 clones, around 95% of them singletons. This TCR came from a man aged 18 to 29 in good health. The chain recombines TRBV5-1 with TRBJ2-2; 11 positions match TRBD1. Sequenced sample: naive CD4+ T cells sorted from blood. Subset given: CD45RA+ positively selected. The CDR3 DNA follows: TGCGCCAGCAGCCCGGACAGGGGGCTTTCCGGGGAGCTGTTTTTT. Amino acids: CASSPDRGLSGELFF.